A selection of T cell receptor beta chains follows, all from one sample in a study of shared clonotypes between healthy human individuals. Data came from immunoSEQ multiplex PCR; TCRdb stores just in-frame clones and leaves some out. The sample lists about 2.4 million clones, more than 85% occurring once. Sample: naive CD4+ T cells from PBMCs. The source of these receptors is a man aged 18 to 29 in good health. Some clones in this sample may be carry-over from other donors' samples. Both conserved end residues are part of each CDR3. A D gene is named only where the DNA matches it firmly. Only part of the rows carry a size: once, few, many, or a class if the clone is expanded.

cdr3_aa	cdr3_nt	d_call	v_call	j_call	clone_size
CACDRGSPNYGYTF	TGTGCTTGTGACAGGGGCAGTCCTAACTATGGCTACACCTTC	TRBD1	TRBV30	TRBJ1-2	NA
CASSEAGHPYNSPLHF	TGTGCCAGCAGTGAAGCTGGGCACCCCTATAATTCACCCCTCCACTTT	NA	TRBV2	TRBJ1-6	NA
CASRGLAGAYEQYF	TGTGCCAGCAGGGGACTAGCGGGAGCCTACGAGCAGTACTTC	TRBD2	TRBV2	TRBJ2-7	NA
CASSRGTSGSLYEQYF	TGTGCCAGCAGTCGCGGGACTAGCGGGAGCCTTTACGAGCAGTACTTC	TRBD2	TRBV28	TRBJ2-7	NA
CASSIGGQGLQPQHF	TGTGCCAGTAGTATAGGGGGACAGGGGTTGCAGCCCCAGCATTTT	TRBD1	TRBV19	TRBJ1-5	NA
CASMDQGVHEQFF	TGCGCCAGCATGGATCAGGGGGTCCATGAGCAGTTCTTC	TRBD1	TRBV5-1	TRBJ2-1	NA
CASSVALDWRPYNEQFF	TGTGCCAGCAGCGTAGCTCTCGACTGGCGGCCCTACAATGAGCAGTTCTTC	NA	TRBV9	TRBJ2-1	NA
CSVRRVGEQYF	TGCAGCGTCCGCAGGGTTGGGGAGCAGTACTTC	NA	TRBV29-1	TRBJ2-7	NA
CASGLVLAGGPQEQFF	TGTGCTAGTGGTTTGGTACTAGCGGGAGGGCCGCAGGAGCAGTTCTTC	TRBD2	TRBV12-5	TRBJ2-1	NA
CASSLVPTSGRGTGELFF	TGTGCCAGCAGCTTAGTGCCGACTAGCGGGAGGGGAACCGGGGAGCTGTTTTTT	TRBD2	TRBV11-3	TRBJ2-2	NA
CATSRAILETQYF	TGTGCCACCAGCAGAGCGATTTTAGAGACCCAGTACTTC	NA	TRBV15	TRBJ2-5	NA
CASSSTTGRGYTF	TGTGCCAGCAGTTCGACTACAGGACGGGGCTACACCTTC	NA	TRBV28	TRBJ1-2	once
CASSPIWDQPQHF	TGTGCCAGCAGCCCTATCTGGGATCAGCCCCAGCATTTT	NA	TRBV7-2	TRBJ1-5	NA
CASSGGGQGSNTQYF	TGTGCCAGCAGTGGGGGGGGCCAGGGGTCAAATACGCAGTATTTT	NA	TRBV5-4	TRBJ2-3	NA
CASSPFSTDTQYF	TGTGCCAGCAGCCCCTTCTCTACAGATACGCAGTATTTT	NA	TRBV28	TRBJ2-3	NA
CASSLAGDQPQHF	TGTGCCAGCAGCTTAGCGGGAGATCAGCCCCAGCATTTT	NA	TRBV11-2	TRBJ1-5	NA
CASKRTAGEKLFF	TGTGCCAGCAAGAGGACAGCAGGGGAAAAACTGTTTTTT	NA	TRBV28	TRBJ1-4	NA
CASSWDKHQPQHF	TGTGCCAGCAGCTGGGACAAGCATCAGCCCCAGCATTTT	NA	TRBV11-1	TRBJ1-5	NA
CASSPLSLADYNEQFF	TGTGCCAGCAGCCCCCTTTCACTAGCGGACTACAATGAGCAGTTCTTC	TRBD2	TRBV5-8	TRBJ2-1	NA
CASSSTGTQNYGYTF	TGTGCCAGCAGTTCCACCGGGACACAGAACTATGGCTACACCTTC	NA	TRBV6-6	TRBJ1-2	NA
CASSERQGAYGANVLTF	TGTGCCAGCAGTGAACGGCAGGGGGCGTACGGGGCCAACGTCCTGACTTTC	TRBD1	TRBV2	TRBJ2-6	NA
CASSLELAGGGNEQFF	TGCGCCAGCAGCTTGGAACTAGCGGGAGGAGGGAATGAGCAGTTCTTC	TRBD2	TRBV5-1	TRBJ2-1	NA
CASSPQEVTDTQYF	TGTGCCAGCAGTCCACAGGAGGTCACAGATACGCAGTATTTT	NA	TRBV6-1	TRBJ2-3	NA
CASSPPAGRQQSYEQYF	TGTGCCAGCTCACCACCCGCCGGGCGTCAGCAGTCCTACGAGCAGTACTTC	NA	TRBV18	TRBJ2-7	NA
CATAGREEDEQFF	TGTGCCACCGCTGGGAGGGAGGAGGATGAGCAGTTCTTC	TRBD2	TRBV10-3	TRBJ2-1	NA
CASSGGLAGIRTDTQYF	TGTGCCAGCAGTGGGGGACTAGCGGGAATACGCACAGATACGCAGTATTTT	TRBD2	TRBV2	TRBJ2-3	NA
CATRPSGIIDEQYF	TGTGCCACCCGGCCCAGCGGGATCATCGACGAGCAGTACTTC	TRBD2	TRBV28	TRBJ2-7	NA
CASSIYLFGDGHYGYTF	TGTGCCAGTAGTATATATCTTTTTGGGGACGGGCACTATGGCTACACCTTC	NA	TRBV19	TRBJ1-2	once
CASSPDVRGYGYTF	TGTGCCAGCAGCCCGGACGTTCGGGGCTATGGCTACACCTTC	NA	TRBV9	TRBJ1-2	NA
CSVAASGAYEQYF	TGCAGCGTTGCGGCTAGCGGTGCCTACGAGCAGTACTTC	TRBD2	TRBV29-1	TRBJ2-7	NA
CASRDSGNTIYF	TGTGCCAGCAGGGACAGCGGAAACACCATATATTTT	NA	TRBV28	TRBJ1-3	NA
CASSERGFYEQYF	TGTGCCAGCAGTGAAAGGGGATTCTACGAGCAGTACTTC	NA	TRBV6-1	TRBJ2-7	NA
CASSLSVMERESRAGELFF	TGTGCCAGCAGTTTATCCGTAATGGAACGGGAGTCTAGAGCCGGGGAGCTGTTTTTT	NA	TRBV28	TRBJ2-2	NA
CASSLFREAFF	TGTGCCAGCAGCCTCTTCAGGGAGGCTTTCTTT	NA	TRBV28	TRBJ1-1	NA
CASRNSYNEQFF	TGTGCCAGCAGGAACTCCTACAATGAGCAGTTCTTC	NA	TRBV25-1	TRBJ2-1	NA
CASSQDGYRSAFNEKLFF	TGCGCCAGCAGCCAAGATGGGTACAGAAGTGCCTTTAATGAAAAACTGTTTTTT	NA	TRBV4-3	TRBJ1-4	NA
CASSRQENTEAFF	TGTGCCAGCAGTCGACAGGAGAACACTGAAGCTTTCTTT	NA	TRBV11-2	TRBJ1-1	NA
CASSPTRGTSGRDEQFF	TGTGCCAGTAGTCCTACGAGGGGGACTAGCGGGAGGGATGAGCAGTTCTTC	TRBD2	TRBV19	TRBJ2-1	NA
CASSFQGVGEKLFF	TGCGCCAGCAGCTTTCAGGGGGTCGGGGAAAAACTGTTTTTT	TRBD1	TRBV5-1	TRBJ1-4	NA
CASSETGPNTEAFF	TGTGCCAGCAGCGAAACAGGCCCTAACACTGAAGCTTTCTTT	NA	TRBV2	TRBJ1-1	NA
CASSLARGSDEQYF	TGCGCCAGCAGCTTGGCCCGGGGGTCTGACGAGCAGTACTTC	NA	TRBV5-1	TRBJ2-7	NA
CASSLGLAGVETQYF	TGTGCCAGCAGCTTAGGACTAGCGGGAGTAGAGACCCAGTACTTC	TRBD2	TRBV11-2	TRBJ2-5	NA
CASSLGTGLSRAFF	TGTGCCAGCAGTTTAGGCACGGGACTTAGCAGGGCTTTCTTT	NA	TRBV28	TRBJ1-1	NA
CASSSVGAEDTQYF	TGCGCCAGCAGCTCCGTAGGGGCAGAAGATACGCAGTATTTT	NA	TRBV5-1	TRBJ2-3	once
CASSPGDGGGSNQPQHF	TGCGCCAGCAGCCCCGGCGACGGGGGCGGAAGCAATCAGCCCCAGCATTTT	NA	TRBV5-1	TRBJ1-5	once
CASSSETEFNYGYTF	TGTGCCAGCAGCTCTGAGACCGAATTTAACTATGGCTACACCTTC	NA	TRBV5-6	TRBJ1-2	NA
CASRPTHTDTQYF	TGTGCCAGCAGACCAACACACACAGATACGCAGTATTTT	NA	TRBV6-6	TRBJ2-3	NA
CASSSGQGERTEAFF	TGTGCCAGCAGCTCCGGACAGGGTGAGAGGACTGAAGCTTTCTTT	TRBD1	TRBV7-9	TRBJ1-1	few
CSALLVDEQYF	TGCAGTGCGCTACTGGTAGACGAGCAGTACTTC	NA	TRBV20-1	TRBJ2-7	NA
CASSPDRGWEQYF	TGCGCCAGCAGCCCAGACAGGGGGTGGGAGCAGTACTTC	TRBD1	TRBV5-1	TRBJ2-7	NA
CASRTGFTDTQYF	TGTGCCAGCAGGACAGGATTCACAGATACGCAGTATTTT	NA	TRBV5-4	TRBJ2-3	once